The 31 T cell receptor beta chains below were found in one sample sequenced in a study of blood T cell repertoires in COVID-19. Sequenced by immunoSEQ multiplex PCR; TCRdb stores in-frame clones only, minus some. Altogether over 150,000 clones are present, around 90% being singletons, with the ten largest covering approximately 0.5%. Sequencing used peripheral blood. These receptors were collected from a man between 60 and 75 years old with COVID-19, enrolled during active disease.

V is TRBV24-1 and J is TRBJ2-1; D is perhaps TRBD2 (6 bases). This CDR3 is built from 15 residues. Trimming shortened V by 2 bases and J by 2 bases, and 9 bases separated the two germline ends. The V gene's germline CDR1 is KGHDR and CDR2 SFDVKD. DNA of the CDR3: TGTGCCACCAGTGATTCGGGACTCACCTACAATGAGCAGTTCTTC. Protein sequence: CATSDSGLTYNEQFF.

The chain carries TRBV24-1 and TRBJ1-2; 10 nucleotides align to TRBD1. The ends lost 7 bases at V and 4 bases at J; junction bases unmatched: 5. CDR3 length: 14 amino acids. CDR1 and CDR2 (germline): KGHDR, SFDVKD. The CDR3 coding sequence is TGTGCCACCAGCGACAGGGGGCATGGCTATGGCTACACCTTC. Its protein is CATSDRGHGYGYTF.

The CDR3 DNA sequence: TGTGCCAGTAGTCCCTCGGGACAGACTACAGAGACCCAGTACTTC. It is translated as CASSPSGQTTETQYF. The rearrangement joins TRBV19 to TRBJ2-5; 7 bases match TRBD1. The trim removed 5 bases at V and 4 bases at J, leaving 10 bases unmatched. The CDR3 is 15 amino acids. Germline V gives CDR1 LNHDA, CDR2 SQIVND (reference sequence).

The count of this clone is one. The chain is built from TRBV10-3 and TRBJ2-5, with 11 nucleotides matching TRBD2. V was pared by 6 bases and J by 2 bases, with 5 bases of the junction left unmatched. The CDR3 contains 15 residues. From germline, CDR1 is ENHRY and CDR2 SYGVKD. The CDR3 loop is CAIRPTSGVQETQYF. DNA of the CDR3: TGTGCCATCAGACCGACTAGCGGGGTACAAGAGACCCAGTACTTC.

The chain has TRBV6-2 or TRBV6-3 and TRBJ2-6, with unresolved D. The germline gives CDR1 MNHEY, CDR2 SVGEGT. CDR3 length: 19 amino acids. V lost 0 bases and J lost 0, with 15 bases in between. The CDR3 is CASSYSKMGRFSGANVLTF. For the CDR3, the DNA is TGTGCCAGCAGTTACTCGAAAATGGGCAGATTCTCTGGGGCCAACGTCCTGACTTTC.

The CDR3 here is CASSKAGITEAFF. CDR3 nucleotides: TGTGCCAGTAGCAAGGCAGGGATCACTGAAGCTTTCTTT. This sequence joins TRBV19 and TRBJ1-1, with a possible D match to TRBD1 (5 bases). CDR1 is LNHDA and CDR2 is SQIVND in the germline V gene (reference sequence). V was shortened by 6 bases and J by 4 bases, with 12 bases between the two germline ends. This CDR3 is 13 amino acids long.

The V call is TRBV2, the J call TRBJ1-6; D perhaps matches TRBD1 (6 bases). This CDR3 has 16 amino acids. Germline values: CDR1 SNHLY, CDR2 FYNNEI. Trimming removed 5 bases at V and 1 base at J, with 12 bases between. CDR3 region: CASSNRVPSYNSPLHF. The DNA for the CDR3 is TGTGCCAGCAGTAACAGGGTACCGTCCTATAATTCACCCCTCCACTTT.

About this clone: The sample contains more than one DNA sequence encoding this CDR3. The chain links TRBV7-2 to TRBJ2-5, with 7 bases that match TRBD1. This CDR3 has 14 amino acids. V lost 0 bases and J lost 5; bases outside the gene matches: 3. Germline loops: CDR1 SGHTA, CDR2 FQGNSA. The CDR3 spells CASSLAGGGETQYF. The CDR3 region has the DNA TGTGCCAGCAGCTTAGCAGGGGGCGGGGAGACCCAGTACTTC.

This clone was detected only a few times. This chain connects TRBV6-4 to TRBJ2-2, with 7 nucleotides matching TRBD2. Germline lookup yields CDR1 MRHNA and CDR2 SNTAGT. This CDR3 has 16 residues. V was clipped by 0 bases and J by 6 bases; unmatched bases: 7. The CDR3: CASSDSRRERAGELFF. CDR3 DNA sequence: TGTGCCAGCAGTGACTCGAGGCGGGAGCGCGCCGGGGAGCTGTTTTTT.

The genes are TRBV27 and TRBJ2-7, with D perhaps TRBD1 (5 bases). The CDR3 length is 15 residues. Germline V gene sequence: CDR1 MNHEY, CDR2 SMNVEV (reference sequence). V was clipped by 0 bases and J by 3 bases, with 12 bases between them. The DNA for the CDR3 is TGTGCCAGCAGTTTATCTAGACAGACATACTACGAGCAGTACTTC. Translating it yields CASSLSRQTYYEQYF.

The chain joins TRBV27 to TRBJ2-7; 7 positions agree with TRBD2. In germline, CDR1 is MNHEY, CDR2 SMNVEV (reference sequence). V was clipped by 3 bases and J by 4 bases; unmatched bases: 6. This CDR3 is built from 14 residues. The CDR3 loop reads CASSFLASGYEQYF. The CDR3 nucleotides are TGTGCCAGCAGTTTCCTCGCTAGCGGATACGAGCAGTACTTC.

This chain's CDR3 is CAISEYVPGYEQYF. The CDR3 nucleotides are TGTGCCATCAGTGAGTACGTCCCGGGGTACGAGCAGTACTTC. The chain is built from TRBV10-3 and TRBJ2-7; D perhaps matches TRBD2 (5 bases). Germline loops: CDR1 ENHRY, CDR2 SYGVKD. CDR3 length: 14 residues. Trimming left V 1 base short and J 4 bases short, with 11 bases between.

The V gene is TRBV19, the J gene TRBJ2-5, with D possibly matching TRBD2 (6 bases). CDR1 is LNHDA and CDR2 is SQIVND in the germline V gene (reference sequence). This CDR3 has 16 residues. Trimming cost V 3 bases and J 1 base, with 15 bases left between them. CDR3 residues: CASSMWASASQETQYF. CDR3 DNA: TGTGCCAGTAGTATGTGGGCTAGCGCGTCCCAAGAGACCCAGTACTTC.

V is TRBV12-3 or TRBV12-4 and J is TRBJ1-5; TRBD1 might be the D (6 bases). CDR3 length: 13 residues. V was shortened by 9 bases and J by 6 bases, with 15 bases between the two germline ends. Here the CDR3 reads CASTGQLSQPQHF. CDR3 DNA: TGTGCCAGTACCGGACAGTTGTCTCAGCCCCAGCATTTT.

This sequence joins TRBV5-4 and TRBJ2-1; possible D gene TRBD2, 6 bases. Germline V lookup: CDR1 SGHNT, CDR2 YYREEE (reference sequence). Trimming left V 3 bases short and J 4 bases short, with 11 bases between. CDR3 length equals 14 residues. The CDR3 reads CASSSGTVYNEQFF. The CDR3, as DNA: TGTGCCAGCAGCTCAGGGACTGTTTACAATGAGCAGTTCTTC. Full variable domain (rest looked up from reference TRBV5-4 and TRBJ2-1): ETGVTQSPTHLIKTRGQQVTLRCSSQSGHNTVSWYQQALGQGPQFIFQYYREEENGRGNFPPRFSGLQFPNYSSELNVNALELDDSALYLCASSSGTVYNEQFFGPGTRLTVL.

This chain connects TRBV6-4 to TRBJ2-1; 9 bases match TRBD2. This CDR3 has 16 residues. The trim removed 5 bases at V and 8 bases at J, leaving 13 bases unmatched. Germline assignment: CDR1 MRHNA and CDR2 SNTAGT. CDR3 sequence (DNA): TGTGCCAGCAGTTTACTAGCGCGGGGGGGTAACGATGAGCAGTTCTTC. As protein: CASSLLARGGNDEQFF.

The CDR3 region is CASRKPQGLQETQYF. As DNA, the CDR3 is TGTGCCAGCAGAAAACCGCAGGGGCTACAAGAGACCCAGTACTTC. The genes are TRBV28 and TRBJ2-5; possible D gene TRBD1, 6 bases. CDR1 and CDR2 from the germline V gene are MDHEN and SYDVKM. This CDR3 contains 15 residues. Trimming removed 6 bases from V and 2 bases from J, with 16 bases in between.

V and J are TRBV6-5 and TRBJ2-3, with TRBD1 matching over 7 bases. The CDR3 covers 13 residues. Germline CDR1 reads MNHEY; CDR2 reads SVGAGI. The J segment lost 13 bases and the V segment lost 4 bases, leaving 11 bases of the junction unmatched. The chain's CDR3 is CASSSVKGQYEYF. In nucleotides, the CDR3 is TGTGCCAGCAGTTCCGTTAAGGGACAGTATGAGTATTTT.

The chain is built from TRBV7-9 and TRBJ1-1; D ambiguous. Germline V gene sequence: CDR1 SEHNR, CDR2 FQNEAQ (reference sequence). The length of the CDR3 is 15 residues. V lost 0 bases and J 4 bases, leaving 12 bases between the germline ends. CDR3 amino acids: CASSLAEAVGTEAFF. CDR3 DNA sequence: TGTGCCAGCAGCTTAGCGGAGGCCGTGGGCACTGAAGCTTTCTTT.

V is TRBV7-8 and J is TRBJ1-5; D gene unclear. The CDR3 length is 17 residues. Germline lookup yields CDR1 SGHVS and CDR2 FQNEAQ. The V end lost 0 bases, the J end lost 2 bases, and 14 bases lay between the germline ends. The CDR3 here is CASSLALTGVGNQPQHF. The DNA of the CDR3 is TGTGCCAGCAGCTTAGCGTTAACCGGGGTAGGCAATCAGCCCCAGCATTTT.

The V call is TRBV6-2 or TRBV6-3, the J call TRBJ2-1; D is unclear. Germline V lookup: CDR1 MNHEY, CDR2 SVGEGT. The V end lost 2 bases, the J end lost 6 bases, and 11 bases lay between the germline ends. CDR3 size: 14 residues. The CDR3 coding sequence is TGTGCCAGCAGTTACGCGGCCCCCTTCAATGAGCAGTTCTTC. Translation: CASSYAAPFNEQFF.

This chain connects TRBV30 to TRBJ2-6; D gene uncertain. The ends were cut back, 3 bases at V and 2 bases at J, with 8 bases in the middle. The germline gives CDR1 GTSNPN, CDR2 SVGIG (reference sequence). The CDR3 contains 14 residues. CDR3 in amino acids: CAWRHTPGANVLTF. CDR3 DNA sequence: TGTGCCTGGAGACATACCCCTGGGGCCAACGTCCTGACTTTC.

The rearrangement uses TRBV6-1 and TRBJ1-5; D gene uncertain. This CDR3 comprises 13 residues. Trimming pared 3 bases from V and 4 bases from J, leaving 7 bases between. CDR1 and CDR2 (germline): MNHNS, SASEGT. The CDR3 loop is CASSELGNQPQHF. The CDR3, as DNA: TGTGCCAGCAGTGAGCTCGGGAATCAGCCCCAGCATTTT.

V gene TRBV9 combines with J gene TRBJ2-1; possibly TRBD2 for D (5 bases). Germline V gene sequence: CDR1 SGDLS, CDR2 YYNGEE. Trimming removed 4 bases at V and 10 bases at J, with 18 bases between. CDR3 length: 14 amino acids. This chain's CDR3 is CASSPLERITEQFF. The CDR3 DNA reads TGTGCCAGCAGCCCCCTGGAGCGGATAACGGAGCAGTTCTTC. The whole variable domain, filled in from reference TRBV9 and TRBJ2-1, reads DSGVTQTPKHLITATGQRVTLRCSPRSGDLSVYWYQQSLDQGLQFLIQYYNGEERAKGNILERFSAQQFPDLHSELNLSSLELGDSALYFCASSPLERITEQFFGPGTRLTVL.

This clone was picked up one time. This chain uses TRBV6-5 with TRBJ1-2, with a tentative D call TRBD1 (5 bases). Germline loops: CDR1 MNHEY, CDR2 SVGAGI. The CDR3 is 13 amino acids. Trimming pared 4 bases from V and 7 bases from J, leaving 13 bases between. The CDR3 reads CASSSAGISGYTF. The CDR3 coding sequence is TGTGCCAGCAGTTCCGCAGGGATCTCTGGCTACACCTTC.

The chain is built from TRBV7-2 and TRBJ1-6; no clear D. The V and J ends lost 5 bases and 6 bases respectively, with 14 bases between them. Germline loops: CDR1 SGHTA, CDR2 FQGNSA. This CDR3 has 15 residues. The CDR3 protein is CASSPAQRSNSPLHF. In DNA, the CDR3 is TGTGCCAGCAGCCCGGCCCAGCGAAGTAATTCACCCCTCCACTTT.

The rearrangement joins TRBV24-1 to TRBJ1-2, with D possibly TRBD1 on 6 matching bases. Trimming removed 2 bases at V and 3 bases at J, with 9 bases between. The CDR3 has 14 amino acids. The germline V gene has CDR1 KGHDR and CDR2 SFDVKD. The CDR3 here is CATSDYRAYYGYTF. In DNA form, the CDR3 reads TGTGCCACCAGTGATTACAGGGCCTACTATGGCTACACCTTC.

The chain employs TRBV4-3 and TRBJ2-5, with 7 bases fitting TRBD1. Germline V gives CDR1 LGHNA, CDR2 YSLEER. This CDR3 region has 17 residues. Unmatched junction bases numbered 12, after V lost 0 bases and J lost 5 bases. The CDR3 nucleotides read TGCGCCAGCAGCCAAGATCCCCCGACAGGGAAGATGGAGACCCAGTACTTC. Translation gives CASSQDPPTGKMETQYF.

For the CDR3, the DNA is TGTGCCAGCAGCTTAAGCCCCCAGGTCTCTGAAGCTTTCTTT. Its translation is CASSLSPQVSEAFF. The chain links TRBV7-3 to TRBJ1-1; D is unresolved. V was trimmed by 1 base and J by 6 bases, leaving 12 bases between them. Germline CDR1 is SGHTA and CDR2 is FQGTGA. This CDR3 has 14 residues.

V usage is TRBV29-1 and J usage is TRBJ1-2; 12 bases map to TRBD1. The V segment lost 6 bases and the J segment 8 bases; nucleotides outside the gene matches: 10. Germline CDR1 reads SQVTM; CDR2 reads ANQGSEA. CDR3 length equals 14 residues. CDR3 in amino acids: CSVTRDRGLGGYTF. The CDR3 coding sequence is TGCAGCGTCACCCGGGACAGGGGGCTGGGGGGCTACACCTTC.

This clone turned up a few times. At the DNA level, this CDR3 is encoded by other sequences in the same sample as well. J is TRBJ1-1 and V is TRBV7-9, with no clear D. Germline CDR1 is SEHNR and CDR2 is FQNEAQ (reference sequence). The CDR3 runs to 14 residues. V was clipped by 2 bases and J by 1 base, with 8 bases between them. For the CDR3, the DNA is TGTGCCAGCAGCTTAAACAGTGGGAACACTGAAGCTTTCTTT. Protein: CASSLNSGNTEAFF.